This is a list of T cell receptor beta chains from one sample in a study of T cell responses to AZD1222 COVID-19 vaccine. Data came from immunoSEQ multiplex PCR; TCRdb stores just in-frame clones and leaves some out. The sample consists of around 150,000 clones, 90% to 95% of them appearing once. The sample was peripheral blood, taken 28 days after the second AZD1222 dose. These receptors all come from an adult who received the AZD1222 COVID-19 vaccine. CDR3s include the opening cysteine and the closing phenylalanine or tryptophan. A D gene is named only where the DNA matches it firmly. Size values are once, few and many counts, or a class for expanded clones, and some rows have none.

>TRBV28|NA|NA|TRBJ1-2
TGTGCCAGTTTGAAGGGGTTCATCTATGGCTACACCTTC
CASLKGFIYGYTF
>TRBV6-1|NA|NA|TRBJ2-7
TGTGCCAGCAGTGATTTGCAGGGGCGCGCGTGGGAGCAGTACTTC
CASSDLQGRAWEQYF
>TRBV28|NA|TRBD2|TRBJ2-3
TGTGCCAGCAGTTTAGCGGGAGGGCCTGGAGATACGCAGTATTTT
CASSLAGGPGDTQYF
>TRBV7-2|NA|NA|TRBJ1-4
TGTGCCAGCAGCCCCACAAGGGCCAATAATGAAAAACTGTTTTTT
CASSPTRANNEKLFF
>TRBV7-8|NA|NA|TRBJ2-2
TGTGCCAGCAGCTTATGGGGGGTCCAAAACACCGGGGAGCTGTTTTTT
CASSLWGVQNTGELFF
>TRBV5-4|NA|TRBD1|TRBJ1-2
TGTGCCAGCAGCTCAGCGGGACAGGGGGAAGGGATCTATTGGAACTATGGCTACACCTTC
CASSSAGQGEGIYWNYGYTF
>TRBV27|NA|NA|TRBJ1-4
TGTGCCAGCAGTTTCGGCGGGGAAAAACTGTTTTTT
CASSFGGEKLFF
>TRBV7-9|NA|TRBD2|TRBJ2-3
TGTGCCAGCAGCTCTATACTAGCGGGAGAGGGCACAGATACGCAGTATTTT
CASSSILAGEGTDTQYF
>TRBV2|few|TRBD2|TRBJ2-7
TGTGCCAGCAACTCCCCCGGGGAGGGGATGGACGAGCAGTACTTC
CASNSPGEGMDEQYF
>TRBV6-2/TRBV6-3|NA|NA|TRBJ1-2
TGTGCCAGCAGTTACGGAGAGAATGGCTACACCTTC
CASSYGENGYTF